This entry concerns a single T cell receptor (beta chain). As yet, its antigen is unknown. Method: immunoSEQ multiplex PCR; TCRdb's copy keeps in-frame clones and lacks some. The sample records about 130,000 clones, 93% being singletons. This entry comes from a study of T cell responses to AZD1222 COVID-19 vaccine. Overall study findings and caveats: Just six people given AZD1222 tested seropositive at baseline. In a largely white British group with more females than males, clonal diversity was possibly underestimated.

The V gene's germline CDR1 is SGHVS and CDR2 FQNEAQ. V shed 4 bases and J shed 8 bases, with 21 bases lying between them. This CDR3 is built from 16 residues. Here the sequenced sample was peripheral blood, taken on day 0 of AZD1222 vaccination. The sequence came from an adult in good health. V and J are TRBV7-8 and TRBJ2-1; D not resolved. As DNA, the CDR3 is TGTGCCAGCAGCTCCACTCCGGGCCAGAACCGGGATGAGCAGTTCTTC. Translation gives CASSSTPGQNRDEQFF. The full variable domain, in which reference TRBV7-8 and TRBJ2-1 provide the parts outside the CDR3, is GAGVSQSPRYKVAKRGQDVALRCDPISGHVSLFWYQQALGQGPEFLTYFQNEAQLDKSGLPSDRFFAERPEGSVSTLKIQRTQQEDSAVYLCASSSTPGQNRDEQFFGPGTRLTVL.